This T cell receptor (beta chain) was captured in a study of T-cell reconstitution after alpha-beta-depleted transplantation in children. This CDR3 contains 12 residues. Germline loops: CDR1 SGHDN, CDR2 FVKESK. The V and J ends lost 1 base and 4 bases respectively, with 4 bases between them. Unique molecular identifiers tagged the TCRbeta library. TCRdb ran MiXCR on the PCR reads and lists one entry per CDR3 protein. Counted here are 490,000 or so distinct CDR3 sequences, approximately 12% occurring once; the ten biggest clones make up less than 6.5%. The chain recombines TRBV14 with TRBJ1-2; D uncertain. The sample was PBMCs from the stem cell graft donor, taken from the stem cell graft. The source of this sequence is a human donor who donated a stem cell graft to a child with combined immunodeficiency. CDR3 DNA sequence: TGTGCCAGCAGCCAAGTGCCCTATGGCTACACCTTC. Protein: CASSQVPYGYTF.